This T cell receptor beta chain is from a study of molecular identifiers for immune sequencing clone quantification. Study background: Across replicate runs, RNA obtained from approximately 20,000 or 100,000 naive CD8 cells was divided into five, with four undergoing sequencing.

The CDR3 is 14 residues long. With 7 bases removed from V and 1 base from J, the gap between germline ends came to 14 bases. Germline lookup yields CDR1 PRHDT and CDR2 FYEKMQ (reference sequence). Using its own MiXCR run on the PCR reads, TCRdb lists one record per CDR3 protein. This sample carries about 320,000 distinct CDR3 sequences, roughly 24% of them seen once, and the ten largest clones take roughly 0.7%. CD8+CD4-CCR7+CD45RA+ sorting gave the naive CD8 T cells. This TCR came from a human donor in good health. Some libraries in this study had Jurkat cell RNA spiked in. V usage is TRBV13 and J usage is TRBJ2-7; D is uncertain. Sequences were obtained from naive CD8+ T cells from blood, with Jurkat cell RNA spiked in. Noted subset: FACS-sorted CD8+CD4-CCR7+CD45RA+ naive T cells. CDR3 amino acids: CASNMLWASYEQYF. CDR3 DNA sequence: TGTGCCAGCAACATGCTGTGGGCATCCTACGAGCAGTACTTC.